This T cell receptor beta chain was obtained from a study of blood T cells in healthy people across ages. CDR3 size: 16 residues. Germline CDR1 and CDR2: DFQATT and SNEGSKA (reference sequence). The use of a sample-barcoded 5' primer and a J-beta primer mix characterized a second PCR of about 7 to 12 cycles. TCRdb processed the 5' RACE reads anew with MiXCR; each CDR3 protein has one entry. The sample contains roughly 800,000 distinct CDR3 sequences, over 45% of which appear only once. The donors, aged about 6 to 90, were healthy Caucasians from Russia. This TCR derives from a man aged 25 to 45 in good health. V is TRBV20-1 and J is TRBJ2-1; the D gene is possibly TRBD1 (7 bases). Matching the DNA end better, TRBJ2-7 makes the J call doubtful. The sequenced sample was blood. The CDR3 DNA reads TGCAGTGCTAGCCCTCGACAGGGCGGAGGGAGCTACGAGCAGTACTTC. This encodes CSASPRQGGGSYEQYF.